Listed below are T cell receptor beta chains from one sample, sequenced in a study of cytomegalovirus exposure and HLA in healthy donors. Sequencing was performed with immunoSEQ multiplex PCR; in TCRdb, only in-frame clones are kept and a portion is missing. The table has about 150,000 clones, under 85% seen once. The sample was PBMCs. The receptors derive from a woman between 18 and 29 years old in good health and CMV-seropositive. Both conserved end residues are trimmed from each CDR3. The order of the fields is CDR3 protein, CDR3 length, V gene.

CDR3aa: ASSEGQRYGYT
len: 11
v_gene: TRBV18

CDR3aa: ASSLITGYYGYT
len: 12
v_gene: TRBV28

CDR3aa: ASGTSGRGSNEQF
len: 13
v_gene: TRBV4-2

CDR3aa: ASSRRGQGLNTGELF
len: 15
v_gene: TRBV4-1

CDR3aa: ASSEEGAWEQY
len: 11
v_gene: TRBV9

CDR3aa: ASRGDFRETQY
len: 11
v_gene: TRBV2

CDR3aa: ASSEVGGSNSPLH
len: 13
v_gene: TRBV6-1

CDR3aa: ASSPASTSGGTDTQY
len: 15
v_gene: TRBV7-3

CDR3aa: AWSVSNSGNTIY
len: 12
v_gene: TRBV30

CDR3aa: ASSQEAGGLYEQY
len: 13
v_gene: TRBV4-2

CDR3aa: ASSERRDTGELF
len: 12
v_gene: TRBV6-1

CDR3aa: ATSRDRVSGNTIY
len: 13
v_gene: TRBV15

CDR3aa: ASSEATGTEGNTIY
len: 14
v_gene: TRBV6-1

CDR3aa: ASSSAPDRKQY
len: 11
v_gene: TRBV7-3

CDR3aa: ASSGGGGTGELF
len: 12
v_gene: TRBV9

CDR3aa: ASRVSSGARTQY
len: 12
v_gene: TRBV6-5

CDR3aa: ASSLYGLKRGVTDTQY
len: 16
v_gene: TRBV7-2

CDR3aa: AWSEGAAETQY
len: 11
v_gene: TRBV30

CDR3aa: ASSFLGTNYGYT
len: 12
v_gene: TRBV7-2

CDR3aa: ASNTGTGSETQY
len: 12
v_gene: TRBV5-1

CDR3aa: ASGLHIYEQY
len: 10
v_gene: TRBV12-5

CDR3aa: ASGGGLQETQY
len: 11
v_gene: TRBV19

CDR3aa: ASSLWDRSYEQY
len: 12
v_gene: TRBV5-4

CDR3aa: ATNGGTTNEKLF
len: 12
v_gene: TRBV15

CDR3aa: ASSASDRGNEQF
len: 12
v_gene: TRBV6-4

CDR3aa: ASSSGGASGSHEQY
len: 14
v_gene: TRBV27

CDR3aa: ASSPRQGAYNEQF
len: 13
v_gene: TRBV4-3

CDR3aa: ASSPGQGANYGYT
len: 13
v_gene: TRBV18

CDR3aa: ASSLGAGGARNSPLH
len: 15
v_gene: TRBV7-6

CDR3aa: ASSSDYGYT
len: 9
v_gene: TRBV13

CDR3aa: ASSQRASGDENGELF
len: 15
v_gene: TRBV4-2

CDR3aa: ASSYSSYEQY
len: 10
v_gene: TRBV5-6

CDR3aa: ASSLVRGANTGELF
len: 14
v_gene: TRBV5-4

CDR3aa: ASSQDTPPDTQY
len: 12
v_gene: TRBV4-3

CDR3aa: ASSLTSGGGYNEQF
len: 14
v_gene: TRBV6-4

CDR3aa: ASSLGQGSGANVLT
len: 14
v_gene: TRBV5-1

CDR3aa: ASSLVQGSYEQY
len: 12
v_gene: TRBV5-1

CDR3aa: ASSPSYSKETQY
len: 12
v_gene: TRBV18

CDR3aa: ASSSGTAGPSTDTQY
len: 15
v_gene: TRBV7-3

CDR3aa: ASSYSRGDEKLF
len: 12
v_gene: TRBV6-5

CDR3aa: ASSGERGQPQH
len: 11
v_gene: TRBV6-5

CDR3aa: ASSEEVGGQLDTQY
len: 14
v_gene: TRBV2

CDR3aa: ASSAPFTGNSPLH
len: 13
v_gene: TRBV5-6

CDR3aa: ASSAEAGEYNEQF
len: 13
v_gene: TRBV6-4

CDR3aa: ASTPRGFGIYEQY
len: 13
v_gene: TRBV2

CDR3aa: ASSSLGAGEGLELF
len: 14
v_gene: TRBV27

CDR3aa: ASSLSRGQYNEQF
len: 13
v_gene: TRBV7-9

CDR3aa: ASSPDRDANYGYT
len: 13
v_gene: TRBV27

CDR3aa: ASSQDFQGSNYGYT
len: 14
v_gene: TRBV4-3

CDR3aa: ASSRSLAAQF
len: 10
v_gene: TRBV7-2

CDR3aa: AWSGGTYEQY
len: 10
v_gene: TRBV30